These 3 T cell receptor beta chains share one sample of origin, sequenced in a study of T cell changes during pregnancy in multiple sclerosis. TCRdb's table, derived via immunoSEQ multiplex PCR, lists solely in-frame clones and lacks some. The sample carries about 92,000 clones, around 90% recorded once. The material sequenced was peripheral blood, taken in the first trimester of pregnancy. The source of these receptors is a female donor with multiple sclerosis, enrolled in a pregnancy study.

The chain recombines TRBV18 with TRBJ2-1; the D gene is possibly TRBD2 (7 bases). CDR1 and CDR2 from the germline V gene are KGHSH and LQKENI. This CDR3 comprises 14 residues. V lost 6 bases and J 8 bases, leaving 17 bases between the germline ends. DNA for the CDR3: TGTGCCAGCTCCCTAGGGGGAGGGCCGGATGAGCAGTTCTTC. The encoded protein is CASSLGGGPDEQFF.

The chain carries TRBV4-2 and TRBJ1-5, with a tentative D call TRBD1 (5 bases). The CDR3 consists of 13 residues. Germline V gene data show CDR1 as LGHNA and CDR2 as YNFKEQ. Trimming left V 4 bases short and J 5 bases short, with 9 bases between. CDR3 protein: CASSPQVHQPQHF. The CDR3, as DNA: TGTGCCAGCAGCCCACAGGTACATCAGCCCCAGCATTTT.

The chain joins TRBV25-1 to TRBJ2-1; 11 nucleotides match TRBD2. This CDR3 contains 15 residues. The germline V gene has CDR1 MGHDK and CDR2 SYGVNS. The junction had 4 bases not matched to a gene; V was cut back by 6 bases and J by 3 bases. This chain's CDR3 is CASRTSGSVYNEQFF. CDR3 bases: TGTGCCAGCAGAACTAGCGGGAGCGTCTACAATGAGCAGTTCTTC.